This T cell receptor beta chain was recorded in a study of identical twins. Study results and caveats: The presence of invariant MAIT and iNKT cells could partly confound analyses of zero-insertion sequences. Conclusions leaned on cross-sectional statistical analysis and did not track the same donors over time. With monozygotic twins, out-of-frame TCR alpha sharing exceeded what models estimated. Insertions ran lower in abundant cord blood beta clonotypes, though not in memory repertoires.

Unmatched junction bases numbered 7, after V lost 6 bases and J lost 3 bases. In germline, CDR1 is SGHTA, CDR2 FQGNSA. This CDR3 comprises 16 residues. As to this clonotype: Its antigen is unknown.

From the 5' RACE reads, TCRdb called clonotypes with MiXCR, one entry per CDR3 protein. The data hold around 1.7 million distinct CDR3 sequences, with around 29% observed a single time. The chain combines TRBV7-2 with TRBJ1-4, with 10 positions matching TRBD1. The sequencing sample was made of cord blood. The clonotype was recovered from a newborn girl in good health. The CDR3 region is CASSSGQGGSNEKLFF. The CDR3 bases are TGTGCCAGCAGTTCTGGACAGGGGGGATCTAATGAAAAACTGTTTTTT.